The clone carrying this T cell receptor (beta chain) has only a few counts. Here immunoSEQ multiplex PCR was the method, and the copy in TCRdb shows in-frame clones only, minus some. Among about 150,000 clones listed, roughly 88% were seen once. Followed over time, Seattle patients had been enrolled while infection was active. The CDR3 runs to 12 residues. CDR1 is SGHTA and CDR2 is FQGNSA in the germline V gene. V was cut by 4 bases and J by 0 bases, with 3 bases left in between. The data were obtained in a study of blood T cell repertoires in COVID-19. The chain carries TRBV7-2 and TRBJ1-2; no firm D call. The receptor was derived from a woman aged 55-70 years with COVID-19, enrolled during active disease. Sequencing used peripheral blood. DNA of the CDR3: TGTGCCAGCAGCTCTTCTAACTATGGCTACACCTTC. Protein: CASSSSNYGYTF.